The rows below give T cell receptor beta chains drawn from one sample of a study of CD8+CD57+ T cells in acquired aplastic anemia. TCRdb re-analysed the reads in MiXCR, keeping a single row per CDR3 protein. The data show 450,000 to 600,000 distinct CDR3 sequences, less than 35% seen once. The specimen was sorted CD4+, CD8+, or CD8+CD57+ T cells (not recorded which) from PBMCs. Receptor source: a human donor with aplastic anemia. The CDR3 runs from the conserved cysteine through the conserved F or W. Fields, in order: CDR3 DNA, CDR3 protein, V gene, clone size, J gene, D gene. A D gene is named only where the DNA matches it firmly. Not every row has a clone size; where given, it reads once, few, many or a size class.

DNA: TGCGCCAGCAAAGCGGACACCTCTGGAAACACCATATATTTT
CDR3: CASKADTSGNTIYF
V: TRBV5-1
size: .
J: TRBJ1-3
D: .

DNA: TGTGCCAGCAGCTCGTTGGAGGGGAACTATGGCTACACCTTC
CDR3: CASSSLEGNYGYTF
V: TRBV2
size: many
J: TRBJ1-2
D: .

DNA: TGTGCCGGGTATTCCGGGACAGGGGACGAGCAGTACTTC
CDR3: CAGYSGTGDEQYF
V: TRBV2
size: few
J: TRBJ2-7
D: TRBD1

DNA: TGTGCCAGCAGCGTAGGGGACCGCTATAACTATGGCTACACCTTC
CDR3: CASSVGDRYNYGYTF
V: TRBV9
size: .
J: TRBJ1-2
D: .

DNA: TGTGCCAGCAGCCAAGATTCCGGAATCGGCTACGAGCAGTACTTC
CDR3: CASSQDSGIGYEQYF
V: TRBV10-2
size: .
J: TRBJ2-7
D: .

DNA: TGTGCCAGCAGGACAGGAGTTAACAACTATGGCTACACCTTC
CDR3: CASRTGVNNYGYTF
V: TRBV28
size: few
J: TRBJ1-2
D: .

DNA: TGTGCCAGTACCACCGCTAGAAGCAATCAGCCCCAGCATTTT
CDR3: CASTTARSNQPQHF
V: TRBV19
size: many
J: TRBJ1-5
D: .

DNA: TGTGCCAGTATATCGAATCAGAACACTGAAGCTTTCTTT
CDR3: CASISNQNTEAFF
V: TRBV19
size: many
J: TRBJ1-1
D: .

DNA: TGTGCCAGCAGCTTGTGGACAGGGGTGATGAACACTGAAGCTTTCTTT
CDR3: CASSLWTGVMNTEAFF
V: TRBV5-5
size: .
J: TRBJ1-1
D: TRBD1

DNA: TGTGCCAGCAGACCTGACCCACGGACAGGGGGGCATCATCAGCCCCAGCATTTT
CDR3: CASRPDPRTGGHHQPQHF
V: TRBV6-1
size: few
J: TRBJ1-5
D: TRBD1

DNA: TGTGCCAGCAGCTCTCCGGTGAACCGCTACAATGAGCAGTTCTTC
CDR3: CASSSPVNRYNEQFF
V: TRBV9
size: few
J: TRBJ2-1
D: .

DNA: TGTGCCATCAGTGATCGAGGGGTAGGTTCCGGTTACGAGCAGTACTTC
CDR3: CAISDRGVGSGYEQYF
V: TRBV10-3
size: .
J: TRBJ2-7
D: .

DNA: TGTGCCACCAGACAGGGTAAACGGAGCACTGAAGCTTTCTTT
CDR3: CATRQGKRSTEAFF
V: TRBV24-1
size: .
J: TRBJ1-1
D: .

DNA: TGCAGTGCTAGTAAGGGGGACTACAATCAGCCCCAGCATTTT
CDR3: CSASKGDYNQPQHF
V: TRBV20-1
size: many
J: TRBJ1-5
D: .

DNA: TGCAGTGCTAGGTGGGACAGGGGGCGTTACAATGAGCAGTTCTTC
CDR3: CSARWDRGRYNEQFF
V: TRBV20-1
size: many
J: TRBJ2-1
D: TRBD1

DNA: TGTGCCAGCAGCATACAGGCGAACTCTGGGGCCAACGTCCTGACTTTC
CDR3: CASSIQANSGANVLTF
V: TRBV25-1
size: .
J: TRBJ2-6
D: .

DNA: TGTGCTAGTGGTCCAACCTTAACCTACGAGCAGTACTTC
CDR3: CASGPTLTYEQYF
V: TRBV12-5
size: .
J: TRBJ2-7
D: .

DNA: TGTGCCAGCAGTGCTATAGAGGACGGGAGGACTGAAGCTTTCTTT
CDR3: CASSAIEDGRTEAFF
V: TRBV6-2/TRBV6-3
size: few
J: TRBJ1-1
D: .

DNA: TGCAGTGCTGGAGGGCCGGAAGCTTTCTTT
CDR3: CSAGGPEAFF
V: TRBV20-1
size: .
J: TRBJ1-1
D: .

DNA: TGTGCCAGTAGTAACAGCGGGGGAACTTCCTACGAGCAGTACTTC
CDR3: CASSNSGGTSYEQYF
V: TRBV19
size: many
J: TRBJ2-7
D: TRBD2

DNA: TGTGCCAGCAGGGGACTAGCGGGAAGCTCCCACAATGAGCAGTTCTTC
CDR3: CASRGLAGSSHNEQFF
V: TRBV6-1
size: .
J: TRBJ2-1
D: TRBD2

DNA: TGTGCCAGCAGCTTAAGTGGCCCCGGGACTAGCTCCGAGCAGTACTTC
CDR3: CASSLSGPGTSSEQYF
V: TRBV7-9
size: many
J: TRBJ2-7
D: TRBD2

DNA: TGCGCCAGCAGCTTGTTAGGGGACCCGACAGGCGGAGAGACCCAGTACTTC
CDR3: CASSLLGDPTGGETQYF
V: TRBV5-1
size: .
J: TRBJ2-5
D: .

DNA: TGTGCCGCCGAACAGTGGGAGGGCGGGGGCTACACCTTC
CDR3: CAAEQWEGGGYTF
V: TRBV2
size: many
J: TRBJ1-2
D: .

DNA: TGCGCCAGCAGTGATGTAAGGGGTGGTGAAAAACTGTTTTTT
CDR3: CASSDVRGGEKLFF
V: TRBV10-2
size: once
J: TRBJ1-4
D: .

DNA: TGTGCCAGTAGTATAGGACTAGCGGGCACGAGGACCGGGGAGCTGTTTTTT
CDR3: CASSIGLAGTRTGELFF
V: TRBV19
size: .
J: TRBJ2-2
D: TRBD2

DNA: TGCGCCAGCAGTGCCGGGACACCCTACGAGCAGTACTTC
CDR3: CASSAGTPYEQYF
V: TRBV10-1
size: many
J: TRBJ2-7
D: .

DNA: TGTGCCAGCAGCTTAACCTCAGGAAATGAAGCTTTCTTT
CDR3: CASSLTSGNEAFF
V: TRBV7-2
size: many
J: TRBJ1-1
D: .

DNA: TGTGCCAGCAGCTCAAGACAGGGGGAAAGACCCTACGAGCAGTACTTC
CDR3: CASSSRQGERPYEQYF
V: TRBV7-6
size: many
J: TRBJ2-7
D: TRBD1

DNA: TGCAGTGCAGGCAGGGGAGACAGGGGCCACTACACCTTC
CDR3: CSAGRGDRGHYTF
V: TRBV20-1
size: .
J: TRBJ1-2
D: TRBD1

DNA: TGCGCCAGCAGCTGGAGGGTCGGGACAGGGGGTGTATCCTACGAGCAGTACTTC
CDR3: CASSWRVGTGGVSYEQYF
V: TRBV5-1
size: few
J: TRBJ2-7
D: TRBD1

DNA: TGTGCCAGCAGCACCTCTCCGGGCAGTAATTCACCCCTCCACTTT
CDR3: CASSTSPGSNSPLHF
V: TRBV2
size: many
J: TRBJ1-6
D: .

DNA: TGTGCCAGTAGTATAGGGGCCCAAGATACGCAGTATTTT
CDR3: CASSIGAQDTQYF
V: TRBV19
size: many
J: TRBJ2-3
D: .

DNA: TGTGCCAGCACCGGACAGGGGGACTATGGCTACACCTTC
CDR3: CASTGQGDYGYTF
V: TRBV19
size: .
J: TRBJ1-2
D: TRBD1

DNA: TGTGCCAGCCGCTGGGACTATGGCTACACCTTC
CDR3: CASRWDYGYTF
V: TRBV7-9
size: few
J: TRBJ1-2
D: .

DNA: TGCAGTGCTCGCCCGGGGATTGACGGGGAGCTGTTTTTT
CDR3: CSARPGIDGELFF
V: TRBV20-1
size: .
J: TRBJ2-2
D: .